The source of this T cell receptor (beta chain) is a study of T cells in Graves' hyperthyroidism and ophthalmopathy. Study outcomes and limitations: Classification by a 13 V-J model distinguished ophthalmopathy from stable hyperthyroidism.

In this sample, this clonotype turned up many times. Its antigen is currently unknown. From germline, CDR1 is SGDLS and CDR2 YYNGEE. The CDR3 length is 12 residues. V lost 4 bases, J lost 8 bases, and 12 bases lay in between. Amplified regions were TCR beta CDR3 sequences from RNA transcripts. The TCR CDR3 was amplified in a first-round RT-PCR using the HTBI primer set. One entry per CDR3 protein, called by TCRdb with MiXCR from the multiplex PCR reads. The data show over 700,000 distinct CDR3 sequences, over 35% seen once. Sample: blood. This receptor was obtained from a man aged 18-30 years with Graves' hyperthyroidism. V gene TRBV9 combines with J gene TRBJ1-1; maybe TRBD1 (5 bases). The CDR3: CASSSRDAEAFF. The CDR3 DNA is TGTGCCAGCAGCTCGCGGGACGCGGAAGCTTTCTTT.